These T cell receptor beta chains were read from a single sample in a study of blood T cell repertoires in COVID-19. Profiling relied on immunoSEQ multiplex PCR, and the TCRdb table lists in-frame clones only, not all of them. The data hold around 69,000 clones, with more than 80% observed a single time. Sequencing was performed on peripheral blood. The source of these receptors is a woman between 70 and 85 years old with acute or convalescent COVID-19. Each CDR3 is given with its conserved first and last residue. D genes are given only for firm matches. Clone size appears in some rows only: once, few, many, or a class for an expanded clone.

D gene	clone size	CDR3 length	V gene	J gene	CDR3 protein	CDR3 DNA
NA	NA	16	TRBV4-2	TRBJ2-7	CASSQGGGRPPGEQYF	TGTGCCAGCAGCCAAGGAGGCGGTCGGCCCCCCGGCGAGCAGTACTTC
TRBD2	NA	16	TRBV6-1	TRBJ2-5	CASSEVPGGGQETQYF	TGTGCCAGCAGTGAAGTGCCGGGAGGGGGCCAAGAGACCCAGTACTTC
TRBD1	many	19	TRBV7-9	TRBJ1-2	CASSAPAPWLEGARYGYTF	TGTGCCAGCAGCGCCCCGGCCCCATGGTTAGAGGGGGCACGCTATGGCTACACCTTC
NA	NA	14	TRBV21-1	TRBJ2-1	CASSKEELTNEQFF	TGTGCCAGCAGCAAAGAGGAACTAACCAATGAGCAGTTCTTC
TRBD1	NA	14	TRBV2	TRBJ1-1	CASVFGQGNTEAFF	TGTGCCAGCGTATTTGGACAGGGGAACACTGAAGCTTTCTTT
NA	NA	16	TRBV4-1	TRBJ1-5	CASSQGQVNSNQPQHF	TGCGCCAGCAGCCAAGGACAGGTGAATAGCAATCAGCCCCAGCATTTT
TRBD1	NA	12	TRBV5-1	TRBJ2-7	CASRDRVNEQYF	TGCGCCAGCCGGGACAGGGTGAACGAGCAGTACTTC
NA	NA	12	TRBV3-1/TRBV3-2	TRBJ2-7	CASSHNRYEQYF	TGTGCCAGCAGCCATAACAGGTACGAGCAGTACTTC
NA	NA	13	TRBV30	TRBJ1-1	CAWSPQAATEAFF	TGTGCCTGGAGTCCCCAGGCTGCGACTGAAGCTTTCTTT
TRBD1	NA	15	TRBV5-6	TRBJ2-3	CASSFYRGRTDTQYF	TGTGCCAGCAGCTTTTACAGGGGTCGCACAGATACGCAGTATTTT
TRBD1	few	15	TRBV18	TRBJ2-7	CASSRDQGASYEQYF	TGTGCCAGCTCACGGGACCAGGGGGCCTCCTACGAGCAGTACTTC
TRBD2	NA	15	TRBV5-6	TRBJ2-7	CASSFGGRTSYEQYF	TGTGCCAGCAGCTTCGGCGGGAGGACCTCCTACGAGCAGTACTTC
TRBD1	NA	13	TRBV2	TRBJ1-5	CASSGTGRQPQHF	TGTGCCAGCAGCGGGACAGGGAGGCAGCCCCAGCATTTT
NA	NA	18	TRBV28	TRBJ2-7	CASSLGLGGPRGSYEQYF	TGTGCCAGCAGTTTAGGGCTGGGCGGCCCTAGGGGGTCCTACGAGCAGTACTTC
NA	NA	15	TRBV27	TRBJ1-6	CASSQQGLGNSPLHF	TGTGCCAGCAGTCAACAGGGATTGGGGAATTCACCCCTCCACTTT
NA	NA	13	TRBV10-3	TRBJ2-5	CAISESGGQTQYF	TGTGCCATCAGTGAGTCGGGGGGACAGACCCAGTACTTC
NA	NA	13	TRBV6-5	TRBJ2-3	CASSFRGPDTQYF	TGTGCCAGCAGTTTCCGAGGGCCAGATACGCAGTATTTT
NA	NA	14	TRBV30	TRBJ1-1	CAWSRDIINTEAFF	TGTGCCTGGAGTCGGGACATCATTAACACTGAAGCTTTCTTT
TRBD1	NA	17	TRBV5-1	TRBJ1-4	CASSLVSGGGGGEKLFF	TGCGCCAGCAGCTTGGTTTCAGGGGGCGGAGGAGGCGAAAAACTGTTTTTT
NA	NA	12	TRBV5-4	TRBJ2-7	CASSLASYEQYF	TGTGCCAGCAGCTTGGCGTCCTACGAGCAGTACTTC
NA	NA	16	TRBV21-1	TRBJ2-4	CASSLRSRLAKNIQYF	TGTGCCAGCAGCCTTCGAAGCAGACTAGCCAAAAACATTCAGTACTTC
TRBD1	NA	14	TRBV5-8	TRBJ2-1	CASSSGTGRNEQFF	TGTGCCAGCAGTTCCGGGACAGGGAGAAATGAGCAGTTCTTC
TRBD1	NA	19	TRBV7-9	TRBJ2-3	CASSLGWDRTGSGTDTQYF	TGTGCCAGCAGCTTAGGTTGGGACAGGACTGGTAGCGGCACAGATACGCAGTATTTT
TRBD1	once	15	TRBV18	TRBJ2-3	CASSPGQVSTDTQYF	TGTGCCAGCTCACCCGGACAGGTTAGCACAGATACGCAGTATTTT
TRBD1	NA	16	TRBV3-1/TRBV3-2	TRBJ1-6	CASSLGMGQLNSPLHF	TGTGCCAGCAGCTTGGGGATGGGACAGCTCAATTCACCCCTCCACTTT
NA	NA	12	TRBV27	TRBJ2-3	CASSFSPDTQYF	TGTGCCAGCAGTTTTAGTCCAGATACGCAGTATTTT
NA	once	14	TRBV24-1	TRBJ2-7	CATSQGQPPYEQYF	TGTGCCACCAGTCAAGGACAACCCCCCTACGAGCAGTACTTC
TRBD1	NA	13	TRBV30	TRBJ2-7	CAWKDRGYYEQYF	TGTGCCTGGAAGGACAGGGGTTATTACGAGCAGTACTTC
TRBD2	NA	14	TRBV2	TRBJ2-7	CASRASGRGNEQYF	TGTGCCAGCAGGGCTAGCGGGAGAGGGAACGAGCAGTACTTC
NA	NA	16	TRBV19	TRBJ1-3	CASRVGRALSGNTIYF	TGTGCCAGTAGGGTCGGCAGGGCCCTCTCTGGAAACACCATATATTTT
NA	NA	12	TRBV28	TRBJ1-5	CASRGGVQPQHF	TGTGCCAGCCGAGGAGGGGTCCAGCCCCAGCATTTT
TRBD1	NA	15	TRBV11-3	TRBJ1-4	CASSSGTGIREKLFF	TGTGCCAGCAGCTCCGGGACAGGGATTAGAGAAAAACTGTTTTTT
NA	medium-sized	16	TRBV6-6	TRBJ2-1	CASSYSRQTANNEQFF	TGTGCCAGCAGTTACTCGCGGCAGACAGCGAACAATGAGCAGTTCTTC
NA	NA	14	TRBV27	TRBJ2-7	CASSLGEAVYEQYF	TGTGCCAGCAGTTTGGGGGAGGCCGTCTACGAGCAGTACTTC